This record concerns one TCR beta chain sequence. The junction shows a germline mismatch at one end, possibly a read error. These data belong to a study of blood T cell repertoires in COVID-19. Looking at the study overall: The origin of the acute and convalescent COVID-19 samples was the United States, Italy and Spain.

The method was immunoSEQ multiplex PCR; TCRdb's version includes in-frame clones alone and lacks a portion of them. The data hold approximately 350,000 clones, with less than 90% observed a single time. Per germline, CDR1 MNHEY and CDR2 SVGEGT. This CDR3 is built from 16 residues. The J gene is TRBJ1-2, the V gene TRBV6-2 or TRBV6-3; TRBD1 aligns across 8 bases. Sequencing input: peripheral blood. The sequence came from a woman aged 55-70 years with COVID-19, enrolled during active disease. Written as DNA, the CDR3 is TGTGCCAGCAGTTACGGGCAGGGGGCGTCTAACTATGGCCACACCTTC. Its protein is CASSYGQGASNYGHTF.